The 20 T cell receptor beta chains in this list originate from one sample, sequenced in a study of blood T cell repertoires in COVID-19. Produced via immunoSEQ multiplex PCR; TCRdb's table is partial and in-frame only. The sample consists of about 290,000 clones, over 80% of them appearing once. Sequencing was performed on peripheral blood. These receptors all stem from a woman aged 50 to 60 with active or convalescent COVID-19.

V is TRBV5-6 and J is TRBJ2-5; the D gene is possibly TRBD2 (5 bases). Germline CDR1 is SGHDT and CDR2 is YYEEEE. This CDR3 has 14 residues. The V and J ends lost 4 bases and 4 bases respectively, with 14 bases between them. CDR3 sequence (DNA): TGTGCCAGCAGCGATGGAGGAAGCGGAGAGACCCAGTACTTC. Residues: CASSDGGSGETQYF.

The rearrangement links TRBV6-5 to TRBJ2-2; 7 positions agree with TRBD2. J gave up 7 bases and V 6 bases, and 11 bases lay outside the gene matches. The germline gives CDR1 MNHEY, CDR2 SVGAGI. The length of the CDR3 is 15 residues. CDR3 DNA sequence: TGTGCCAGCAGCCCCACTGAGGGGAGGGTCGGGGAGCTGTTTTTT. This translates into CASSPTEGRVGELFF.

The chain is built from TRBV28 and TRBJ1-2; possible D gene TRBD1, 6 bases. The germline V and J ends were trimmed by 8 bases and 3 bases, with 16 bases remaining between them. Germline CDR1 MDHEN, CDR2 SYDVKM. The CDR3 is made up of 14 amino acids. CDR3 sequence reads: CASGGWGQHYGYTF. In nucleotides, the CDR3 is TGTGCCAGCGGGGGTTGGGGGCAGCACTATGGCTACACCTTC.

The chain recombines TRBV5-1 with TRBJ2-2; no reliable D call. Trimming took 3 bases from V and 3 from J, leaving 3 bases between them. Germline V gives CDR1 SGHRS, CDR2 YFSETQ. The CDR3 loop spans 12 amino acids. CDR3 sequence reads: CASSSYTGELFF. CDR3 nucleotides: TGCGCCAGCAGCTCTTACACCGGGGAGCTGTTTTTT.

The chain joins TRBV7-3 to TRBJ2-1; 11 bases agree with TRBD2. This CDR3 contains 15 residues. Trimming removed 4 bases from V and 2 bases from J; junction bases left unmatched: 1. CDR1 is SGHTA, CDR2 FQGTGA, per germline. CDR3 amino acids: CASSSSGGTYNEQFF. In nucleotides, the CDR3 is TGTGCCAGCAGCTCTAGCGGGGGGACCTACAATGAGCAGTTCTTC.

The chain is built from TRBV5-6 and TRBJ1-6; no reliable D call. There are 18 residues in the CDR3. The germline V gene has CDR1 SGHDT and CDR2 YYEEEE. Trimming pared 4 bases from V and 0 bases from J, leaving 17 bases between. The CDR3 loop reads CASSRVHNRSSYNSPLHF. CDR3 sequence (DNA): TGTGCCAGCAGCCGAGTCCATAACCGGAGCTCCTATAATTCACCCCTCCACTTT.

This chain uses TRBV6-5 with TRBJ2-7; tentatively, D is TRBD1 (6 bases). The germline V and J ends were trimmed by 8 bases and 3 bases, with 14 bases remaining between them. In germline, CDR1 is MNHEY, CDR2 SVGAGI. The CDR3 has 13 amino acids. The CDR3 DNA sequence: TGTGCCAGCCAGGGGTTAAAAAGCTACGAGCAGTACTTC. Translation: CASQGLKSYEQYF.

This rearrangement joins TRBV19 to TRBJ2-2; 12 nucleotides align to TRBD2. Per the germline V gene, CDR1 is LNHDA and CDR2 is SQIVND (reference sequence). V lost 6 bases to trimming and J lost 9 bases; unmatched junction nucleotides: 5. CDR3 length equals 14 residues. The CDR3 reads CASSLGLAGRELFF. In DNA, the CDR3 is TGTGCCAGTAGCCTCGGACTAGCGGGAAGGGAGCTGTTTTTT.

This chain joins TRBV19 and TRBJ1-5, with a tentative D call TRBD1 (5 bases). CDR1 is LNHDA and CDR2 is SQIVND in the germline V gene (reference sequence). The CDR3 runs to 15 residues. Deletions cut 3 bases from V and 3 bases from J, with 12 bases between. The CDR3 sequence: CASSIRQPFNQPQHF. In nucleotides, the CDR3 is TGTGCCAGTAGTATCCGACAGCCGTTCAATCAGCCCCAGCATTTT.

The rearrangement uses TRBV30 and TRBJ2-3; D unresolved. With 1 base removed from V and 8 bases from J, the gap between germline ends came to 13 bases. The V gene's germline CDR1 is GTSNPN and CDR2 SVGIG (reference sequence). This CDR3 is 13 amino acids long. The CDR3 reads CAWSGSLSGTQYF. DNA for the CDR3: TGTGCCTGGAGTGGGAGCCTCTCTGGTACGCAGTATTTT.

The chain links TRBV6-1 to TRBJ1-2; D remains unclear. V was cut by 1 base and J by 8 bases, with 11 bases left in between. CDR1 is MNHNS and CDR2 is SASEGT in the germline V gene. This CDR3 is 13 amino acids long. CDR3 sequence reads: CASSEVAGGGYTF. DNA for the CDR3: TGTGCCAGCAGTGAAGTGGCAGGTGGGGGCTACACCTTC.

V gene TRBV5-1 combines with J gene TRBJ1-4, with 8 bases fitting TRBD1. CDR1 and CDR2 (germline): SGHRS, YFSETQ. V lost 7 bases and J lost 4; bases outside the gene matches: 3. The CDR3 length is 13 residues. CDR3: CASRDRYNEKLFF. The CDR3 nucleotides are TGCGCCAGCCGGGACAGGTATAATGAAAAACTGTTTTTT.

The V call is TRBV2, the J call TRBJ1-2; D might be TRBD1 (5 bases). Germline V gives CDR1 SNHLY, CDR2 FYNNEI. The V end lost 2 bases, the J end lost 8 bases, and 18 bases lay between the germline ends. The CDR3 has 15 amino acids. The CDR3 spells CASSEISPGGAGYTF. The CDR3 coding sequence is TGTGCCAGCAGTGAAATTTCCCCAGGCGGGGCCGGCTACACCTTC.

The chain is built from TRBV28 and TRBJ2-4; 8 bases agree with TRBD1. This CDR3 has 15 residues. The V gene end was trimmed by 5 bases and the J gene end by 3 bases; junction bases not matched to a gene: 6. Germline assignment: CDR1 MDHEN and CDR2 SYDVKM. The CDR3 DNA reads as TGTGCCAGCAGTGACCCACAGGGGGGCAAAAACATTCAGTACTTC. Translating it yields CASSDPQGGKNIQYF.

V and J are TRBV28 and TRBJ1-1; D is unresolved. CDR3 length equals 13 residues. The germline V gene has CDR1 MDHEN and CDR2 SYDVKM. Trimming took 6 bases from V and 10 from J, leaving 18 bases between them. CDR3 sequence (DNA): TGTGCCAGCAGCAATCCTGTCCTATCGTCAGCTTTCTTT. Protein sequence: CASSNPVLSSAFF.

Points on this clone: Other DNA sequences from this sample encode an identical CDR3 as well. The rearrangement uses TRBV5-1 and TRBJ2-7, with a possible D match to TRBD1 (6 bases). The CDR3 is 14 residues long. The V gene's germline CDR1 is SGHRS and CDR2 YFSETQ. Deletions cut 0 bases from V and 2 bases from J, with 9 bases between. CDR3 region: CASSLGTATYEQYF. The CDR3 bases are TGCGCCAGCAGCTTGGGGACAGCCACCTACGAGCAGTACTTC.

The genes are TRBV15 and TRBJ1-3, with D maybe TRBD1 (5 bases). The CDR3 length is 16 residues. V was trimmed by 2 bases and J by 0 bases, leaving 11 bases between them. From germline, CDR1 is LNHNV and CDR2 YYDKDF (reference sequence). CDR3 DNA: TGTGCCACCAGCAGACCAACAGGAGTCTCTGGAAACACCATATATTTT. Its translation: CATSRPTGVSGNTIYF.

V usage is TRBV11-2 and J usage is TRBJ2-5, with unresolved D. From germline, CDR1 is SGHAT and CDR2 FQNNGV. Trimming removed 0 bases from V and 4 bases from J, with 9 bases in between. This CDR3 contains 14 residues. The CDR3 is CASSLEPLTETQYF. CDR3 nucleotide sequence: TGTGCCAGCAGCTTAGAACCCCTAACAGAGACCCAGTACTTC.

V is TRBV5-4 and J is TRBJ1-2, with TRBD1 matching over 7 bases. The CDR3 spans 14 residues. J lost 4 bases, V lost 5 bases, and 8 bases had no gene match. Germline V lookup: CDR1 SGHNT, CDR2 YYREEE (reference sequence). The CDR3 DNA sequence: TGTGCCAGCAGACCGGGACAGCAGCCCTATGGCTACACCTTC. Translated: CASRPGQQPYGYTF.

A few counts support this clone. The V and J genes are TRBV5-1 and TRBJ2-1; D is unclear. Germline CDR1 and CDR2: SGHRS and YFSETQ. V lost 2 bases and J lost 6, with 3 bases in between. The CDR3 runs to 11 residues. Here the CDR3 reads CASSFLNEQFF. CDR3 sequence (DNA): TGCGCCAGCAGCTTCCTCAATGAGCAGTTCTTC.